This T cell receptor (beta chain) was recovered during a study of cytomegalovirus exposure and HLA in healthy donors. The PCR contained 60 Vbeta and 13 Jbeta primers. Measured with immunoSEQ multiplex PCR; TCRdb has only the in-frame clones, and not every one. The sample consists of around 100,000 clones, 78% of them appearing once. As regards this clone: Its antigen remains unknown.

Trimming pared 7 bases from V and 3 bases from J, leaving 13 bases between. CDR1 and CDR2 (germline): LNHDA, SQIVND (reference sequence). This CDR3 has 14 residues. Regarding the study as a whole: In vitro checks showed that three CMV-associated chains really do target CMV antigens.

The clonotype originates from a male donor in good health and CMV-seropositive. The source material was PBMCs. The V gene is TRBV19, the J gene TRBJ2-1; a possible D gene is TRBD2 (6 bases). The CDR3 DNA reads TGTGCCAGTAAGGCGGGAATGAACTACAATGAGCAGTTCTTC. This gives the protein CASKAGMNYNEQFF.